The clone carrying this T cell receptor (beta chain) has ten or more counts. What it binds is not known. These data originate in a study of read filtering for tumor transcriptome and immune sequencing. For the study at large: Fewer than 10 patients were R-ISS I, about 16 were R-ISS II, 6 or 7 were R-ISS III. Per sample, TCR-region reads ranged about 4.05 to 11 million by IR-seq, roughly 80 to 1,300 by RNA-seq. Study-wide points: About 80% of IR-seq clonotypes had one read, totaling around 3.4% of reads; RNA-seq: approximately 75% and 45%.

The CDR3 runs to 17 residues. Trimming cost V 5 bases and J 2 bases, with 22 bases left between them. Germline V CDR1 and CDR2: DFQATT, SNEGSKA (reference sequence). The library was built from about 400 ng RNA with molecular barcoded adaptors for alpha/delta and beta/gamma chains. A single record per CDR3 protein comes from TCRdb applying MiXCR to the reads. The sample has roughly 82,000 distinct CDR3 sequences, about 12% seen once. This chain uses TRBV20-1 with TRBJ1-5, with a tentative D call TRBD1 (6 bases). This receptor was identified in a donor at least 40 years old with multiple myeloma. The sequenced sample consisted of a population of CD138-negative cells sorted from bone marrow. The CDR3 region has the DNA TGCAGTGCTGCCCGGGACACCATACGACTCGGCAATCAGCCCCAGCATTTT. Encoded protein: CSAARDTIRLGNQPQHF.